This TCR beta chain was obtained from a study of cytomegalovirus exposure and HLA in healthy donors. Overall study results and limits: Cytomegalovirus status was reportedly diagnosed by the classifier with high sensitivity and specificity.

This CDR3 spans 15 amino acids. Germline CDR1 reads SGDLS; CDR2 reads YYNGEE. Between the trimmed V and J ends, which lost 0 bases and 1 base, there was a span of 5 bases. This clone has only a few counts. Its antigen is still unknown. Vbeta (60) and Jbeta (13) primers were used in the PCR. This table comes from immunoSEQ multiplex PCR, and its TCRdb copy is limited to in-frame clones, with some not included. The sample has approximately 180,000 clones, 70% to 85% seen once. The rearrangement uses TRBV9 and TRBJ2-6, with D unresolved. The sample taken for sequencing was PBMCs. The TCR was taken from a man between 18 and 29 years old in good health and CMV-seronegative. The CDR3 protein is CASSVVQSGANVLTF. CDR3 DNA: TGTGCCAGCAGCGTAGTGCAGTCTGGGGCCAACGTCCTGACTTTC.